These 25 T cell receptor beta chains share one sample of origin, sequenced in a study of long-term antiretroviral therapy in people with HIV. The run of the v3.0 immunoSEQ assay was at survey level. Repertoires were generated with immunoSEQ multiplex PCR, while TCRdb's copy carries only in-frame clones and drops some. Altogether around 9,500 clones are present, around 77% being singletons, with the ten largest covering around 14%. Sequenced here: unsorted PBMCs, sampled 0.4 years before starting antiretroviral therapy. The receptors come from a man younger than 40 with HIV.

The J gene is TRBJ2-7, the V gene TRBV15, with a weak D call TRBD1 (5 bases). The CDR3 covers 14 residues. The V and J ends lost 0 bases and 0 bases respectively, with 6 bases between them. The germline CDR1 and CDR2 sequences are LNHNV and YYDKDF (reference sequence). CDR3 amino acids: CATSREGASYEQYF. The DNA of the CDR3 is TGTGCCACCAGCAGAGAAGGGGCCTCCTACGAGCAGTACTTC.

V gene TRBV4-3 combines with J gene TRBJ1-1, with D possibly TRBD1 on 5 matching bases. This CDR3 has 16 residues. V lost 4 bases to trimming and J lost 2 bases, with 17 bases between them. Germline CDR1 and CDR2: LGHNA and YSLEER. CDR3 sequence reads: CASSLYQGFQNTEAFF. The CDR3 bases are TGCGCCAGCAGCCTCTACCAGGGCTTCCAAAACACTGAAGCTTTCTTT.

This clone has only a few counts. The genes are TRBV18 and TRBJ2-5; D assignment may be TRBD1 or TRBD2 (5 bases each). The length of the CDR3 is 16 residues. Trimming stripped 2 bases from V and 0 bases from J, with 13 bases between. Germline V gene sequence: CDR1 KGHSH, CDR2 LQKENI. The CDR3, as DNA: TGTGCCAGCTCACCAGGCAAGGGACCGTACCAAGAGACCCAGTACTTC. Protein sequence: CASSPGKGPYQETQYF.

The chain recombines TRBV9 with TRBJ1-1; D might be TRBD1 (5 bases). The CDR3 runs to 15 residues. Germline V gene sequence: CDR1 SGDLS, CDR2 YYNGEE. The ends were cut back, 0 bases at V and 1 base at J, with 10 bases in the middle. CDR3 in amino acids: CASSVDFQGNTEAFF. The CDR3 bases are TGTGCCAGCAGCGTAGATTTTCAGGGGAACACTGAAGCTTTCTTT.

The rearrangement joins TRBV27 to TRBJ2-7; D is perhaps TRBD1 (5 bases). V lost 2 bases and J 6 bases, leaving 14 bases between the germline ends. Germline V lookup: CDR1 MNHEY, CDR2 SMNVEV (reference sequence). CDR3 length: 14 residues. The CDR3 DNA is TGTGCCAGCAGTTTAATTCAGGGTCTCAGCGAGCAGTACTTC. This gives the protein CASSLIQGLSEQYF.

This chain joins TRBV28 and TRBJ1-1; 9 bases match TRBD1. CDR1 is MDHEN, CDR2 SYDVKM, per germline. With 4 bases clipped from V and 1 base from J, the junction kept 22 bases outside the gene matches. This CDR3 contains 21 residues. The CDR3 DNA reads TGTGCCAGCAGTTCCCTTACCGCATACCGGGACAGGGTCCCATGGAACACTGAAGCTTTCTTT. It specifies CASSSLTAYRDRVPWNTEAFF.

The CDR3 bases are TGTGCCAGCAGCTTAGCTCTACTAGCGGGAGCGTCCTACGAGCAGTACTTC. It yields the protein CASSLALLAGASYEQYF. The chain is built from TRBV5-4 and TRBJ2-7; the match to TRBD2 covers 11 bases. CDR1 is SGHNT, CDR2 YYREEE, per germline (reference sequence). The CDR3 spans 17 residues. Losses at the gene ends were 2 bases for V and 1 base for J; bases not matched to a gene: 8.

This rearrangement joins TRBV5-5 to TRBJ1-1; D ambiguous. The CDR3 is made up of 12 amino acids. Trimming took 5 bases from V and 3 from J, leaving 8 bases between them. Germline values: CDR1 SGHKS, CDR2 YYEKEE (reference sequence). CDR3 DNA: TGTGCCAGCAGTAGACAAGACACTGAAGCTTTCTTT. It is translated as CASSRQDTEAFF.

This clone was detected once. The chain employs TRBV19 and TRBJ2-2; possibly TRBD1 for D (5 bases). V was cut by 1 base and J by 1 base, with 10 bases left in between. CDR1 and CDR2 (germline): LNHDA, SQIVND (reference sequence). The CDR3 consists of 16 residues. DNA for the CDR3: TGTGCCAGTAGTATAGGAGCAGGGTGGAACACCGGGGAGCTGTTTTTT. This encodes CASSIGAGWNTGELFF.

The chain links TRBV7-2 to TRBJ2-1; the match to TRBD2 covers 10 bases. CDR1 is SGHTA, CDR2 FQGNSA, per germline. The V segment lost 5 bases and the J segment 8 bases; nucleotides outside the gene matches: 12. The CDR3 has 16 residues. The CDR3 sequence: CASSPGPAGGRYEQFF. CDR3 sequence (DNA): TGTGCCAGCAGCCCCGGCCCAGCGGGGGGGCGGTATGAGCAGTTCTTC.

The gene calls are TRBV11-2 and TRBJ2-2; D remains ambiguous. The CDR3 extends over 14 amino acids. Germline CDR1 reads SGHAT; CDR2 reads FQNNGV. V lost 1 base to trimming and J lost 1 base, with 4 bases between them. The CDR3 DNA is TGTGCCAGCAGCTTAGGCTGGAACACCGGGGAGCTGTTTTTT. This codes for CASSLGWNTGELFF.

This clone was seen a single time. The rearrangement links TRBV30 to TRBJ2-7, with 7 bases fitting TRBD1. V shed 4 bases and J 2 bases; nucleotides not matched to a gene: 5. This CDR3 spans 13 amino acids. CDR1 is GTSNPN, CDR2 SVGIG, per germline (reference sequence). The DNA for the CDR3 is TGTGCCTGGACCCCAGGGACAGCCTACGAGCAGTACTTC. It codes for CAWTPGTAYEQYF.

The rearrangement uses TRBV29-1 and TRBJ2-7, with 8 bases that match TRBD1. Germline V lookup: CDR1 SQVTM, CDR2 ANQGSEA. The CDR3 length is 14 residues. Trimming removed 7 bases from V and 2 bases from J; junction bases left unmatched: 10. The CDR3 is CSASGQASPYEQYF. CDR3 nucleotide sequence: TGCAGCGCCTCGGGACAGGCGAGCCCCTACGAGCAGTACTTC.

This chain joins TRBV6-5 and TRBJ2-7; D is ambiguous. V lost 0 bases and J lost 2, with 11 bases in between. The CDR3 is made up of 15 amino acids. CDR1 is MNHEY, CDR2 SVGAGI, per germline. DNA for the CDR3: TGTGCCAGCAGTTACTCCGCCATCACCCCCTACGAGCAGTACTTC. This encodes CASSYSAITPYEQYF.

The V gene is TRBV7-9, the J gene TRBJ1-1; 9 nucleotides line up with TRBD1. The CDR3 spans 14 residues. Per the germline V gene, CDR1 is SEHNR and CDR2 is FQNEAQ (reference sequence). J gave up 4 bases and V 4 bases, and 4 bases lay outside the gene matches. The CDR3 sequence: CASSSQGALTEAFF. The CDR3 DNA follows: TGTGCCAGCAGCTCACAGGGGGCCCTCACTGAAGCTTTCTTT.

CDR3 DNA: TGTGCCAGCTCCTCACACCGGTCCTACAATGAGCAGTTCTTC. It translates to CASSSHRSYNEQFF. The gene calls are TRBV18 and TRBJ2-1; no clear D gene. V was clipped by 6 bases and J by 1 base, with 10 bases between them. The CDR3 sequence is 14 residues long. In germline, CDR1 is KGHSH, CDR2 LQKENI.

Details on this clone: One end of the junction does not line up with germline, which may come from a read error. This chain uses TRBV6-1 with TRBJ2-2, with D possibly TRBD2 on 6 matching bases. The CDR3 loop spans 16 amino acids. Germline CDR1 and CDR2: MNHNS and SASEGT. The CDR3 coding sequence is TGTGCCAGCAGTGGGAGGGCGGGGATGAACACCGGGGAGTTGTTTTTT. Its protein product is CASSGRAGMNTGELFF.

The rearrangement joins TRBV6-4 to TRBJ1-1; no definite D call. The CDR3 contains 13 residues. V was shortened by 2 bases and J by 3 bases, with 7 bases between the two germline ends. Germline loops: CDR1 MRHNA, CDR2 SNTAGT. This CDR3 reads CASSDREDTEAFF. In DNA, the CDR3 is TGTGCCAGCAGTGACAGGGAAGACACTGAAGCTTTCTTT.

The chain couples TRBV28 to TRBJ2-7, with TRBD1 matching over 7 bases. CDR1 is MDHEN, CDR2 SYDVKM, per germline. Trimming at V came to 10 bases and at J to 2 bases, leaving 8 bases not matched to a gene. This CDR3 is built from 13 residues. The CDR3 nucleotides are TGTGCCAAGGGGGCGGACTTCACCTACGAGCAGTACTTC. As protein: CAKGADFTYEQYF. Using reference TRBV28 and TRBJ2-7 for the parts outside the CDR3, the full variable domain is DVKVTQSSRYLVKRTGEKVFLECVQDMDHENMFWYRQDPGLGLRLIYFSYDVKMKEKGDIPEGYSVSREKKERFSLILESASTNQTSMYLCAKGADFTYEQYFGPGTRLTVT.

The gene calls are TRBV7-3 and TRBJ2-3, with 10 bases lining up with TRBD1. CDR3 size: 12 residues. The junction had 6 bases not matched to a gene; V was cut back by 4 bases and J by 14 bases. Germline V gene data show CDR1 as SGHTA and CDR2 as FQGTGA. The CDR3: CASSSSTGGLYF. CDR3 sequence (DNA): TGTGCCAGCAGCTCCTCGACAGGGGGCTTGTATTTT.

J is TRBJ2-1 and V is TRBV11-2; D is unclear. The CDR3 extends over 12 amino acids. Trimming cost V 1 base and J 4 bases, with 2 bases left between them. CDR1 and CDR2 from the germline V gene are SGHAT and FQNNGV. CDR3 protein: CASSLAYNEQFF. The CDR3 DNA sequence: TGTGCCAGCAGCTTAGCTTACAATGAGCAGTTCTTC.

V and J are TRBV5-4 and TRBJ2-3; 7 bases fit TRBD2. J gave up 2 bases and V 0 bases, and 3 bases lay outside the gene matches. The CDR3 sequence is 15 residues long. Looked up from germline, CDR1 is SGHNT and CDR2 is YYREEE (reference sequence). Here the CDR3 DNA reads TGTGCCAGCAGCTTGGGCGGGAGCAACACAGATACGCAGTATTTT. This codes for CASSLGGSNTDTQYF.

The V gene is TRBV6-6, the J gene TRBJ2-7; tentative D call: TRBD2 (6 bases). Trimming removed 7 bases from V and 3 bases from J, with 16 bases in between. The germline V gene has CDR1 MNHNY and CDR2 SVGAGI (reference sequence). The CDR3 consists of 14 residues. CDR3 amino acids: CASTSFGGDYEQYF. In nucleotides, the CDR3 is TGTGCCAGCACCTCTTTCGGGGGTGACTACGAGCAGTACTTC.

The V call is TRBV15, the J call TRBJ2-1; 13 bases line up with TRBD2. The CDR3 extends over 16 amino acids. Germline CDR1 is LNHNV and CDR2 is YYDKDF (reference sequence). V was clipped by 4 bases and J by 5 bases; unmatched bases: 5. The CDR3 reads CATSNGLAGADNEQFF. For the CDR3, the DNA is TGTGCCACCAGCAACGGACTAGCGGGAGCGGACAATGAGCAGTTCTTC. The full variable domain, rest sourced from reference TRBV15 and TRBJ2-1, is DAMVIQNPRYQVTQFGKPVTLSCSQTLNHNVMYWYQQKSSQAPKLLFHYYDKDFNNEADTPDNFQSRRPNTSFCFLDIRSPGLGDTAMYLCATSNGLAGADNEQFFGPGTRLTVL.

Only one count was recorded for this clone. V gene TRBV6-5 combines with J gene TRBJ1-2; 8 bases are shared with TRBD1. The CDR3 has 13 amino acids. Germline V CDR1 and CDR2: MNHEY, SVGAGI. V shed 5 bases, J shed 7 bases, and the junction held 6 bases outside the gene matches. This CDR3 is CASSGDRGGGYTF. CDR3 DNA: TGTGCCAGCAGTGGAGACAGGGGCGGTGGCTACACCTTC.